This T cell receptor beta chain was observed in a study of graft-versus-host responses after intestinal transplantation. On the study more broadly: Anti-thymocyte globulin induction was given to all recipients, followed by tacrolimus and steroids for roughly 3 years.

The study's findings and limits: Early post-transplant HvG declines showed an association with peak circulating GvH clone levels. Recipient marrow contained GvH clones, some of which appeared first in ileum or blood.

Germline CDR1 SGHNT, CDR2 YYREEE (reference sequence). The trim removed 3 bases at V and 4 bases at J, leaving 5 bases unmatched. This CDR3 has 15 amino acids. Remarks on this clone: The antigen is unknown.

Profiled with immunoSEQ multiplex PCR; TCRdb holds only in-frame clones, not every one. The sample has around 88,000 clones, under 95% seen once. The chain is built from TRBV5-4 and TRBJ2-1, with TRBD2 matching over 9 bases. This sample comprised unstimulated CD8+ T cells sorted from spleen or lymph node cells, obtained before transplant. The TCR comes from a human donor who was the organ donor for an intestinal transplant. CDR3 loop: CASSSTTSGYNEQFF. The CDR3 region has the DNA TGTGCCAGCAGCTCCACGACTAGCGGATACAATGAGCAGTTCTTC.